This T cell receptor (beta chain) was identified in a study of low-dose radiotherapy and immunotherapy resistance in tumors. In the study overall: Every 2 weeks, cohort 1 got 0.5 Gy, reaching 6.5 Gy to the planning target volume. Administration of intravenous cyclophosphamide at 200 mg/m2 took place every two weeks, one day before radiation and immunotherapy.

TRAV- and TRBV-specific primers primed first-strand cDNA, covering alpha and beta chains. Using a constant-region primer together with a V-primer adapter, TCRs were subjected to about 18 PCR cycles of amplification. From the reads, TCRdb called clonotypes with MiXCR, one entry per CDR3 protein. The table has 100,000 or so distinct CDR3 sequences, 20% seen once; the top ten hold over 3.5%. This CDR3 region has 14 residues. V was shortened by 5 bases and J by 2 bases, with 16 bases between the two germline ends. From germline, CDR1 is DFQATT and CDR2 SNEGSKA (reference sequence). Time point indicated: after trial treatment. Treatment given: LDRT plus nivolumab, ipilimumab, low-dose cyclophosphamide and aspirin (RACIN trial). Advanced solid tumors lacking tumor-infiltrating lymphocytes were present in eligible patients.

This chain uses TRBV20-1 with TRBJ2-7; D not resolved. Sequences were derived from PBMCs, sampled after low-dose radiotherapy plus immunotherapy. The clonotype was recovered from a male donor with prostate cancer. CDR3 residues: CSAQTGKGPYEQYF. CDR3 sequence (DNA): TGCAGTGCTCAGACGGGCAAAGGACCCTACGAGCAGTACTTC.